This TCR beta chain was captured by sequencing in a study of CD8+CD57+ T cells in acquired aplastic anemia. This CDR3 is built from 12 residues. Germline assignment: CDR1 SEHNR and CDR2 FQNEAQ (reference sequence). The V end lost 5 bases, the J end lost 4 bases, and 6 bases lay between the germline ends. This clonotype was observed at least ten times. Its specificity is not known. Whoever was chosen for sequencing had shown CD8+CD57+ cell expansion by flow cytometry. Everyone among the patients had severe acquired aplastic anemia. Profiles of TCR beta VDJ and CDR3 were generated from a genomic DNA template. TCRdb re-analysed the reads in MiXCR, keeping a single row per CDR3 protein. The sample shows 180,000 or so distinct CDR3 sequences, 48% of them seen only once. Study results and caveats: The same twenty-nine CD8+ CDR3 sequences occurred in patients and in controls. Any difference that existed in CD8+ Simpson's diversity between patients and controls was not significant.

The sample consisted of sorted CD4+, CD8+, or CD8+CD57+ T cells (not recorded which) from PBMCs. This sequence joins TRBV7-9 and TRBJ1-3; D is uncertain. The sequence derives from a human donor with aplastic anemia. The CDR3 is CASSPTGNTIYF. CDR3 coding DNA: TGTGCCAGCAGCCCCACCGGAAACACCATATATTTT.